This TCR beta chain appears in the sequencing data of a study of shared T cell receptors in the human thymus. Sequencing used immunoSEQ multiplex PCR; TCRdb keeps in-frame clones, though not all of them. This table has some 700,000 clones, 80% to 90% appearing once. In its sample, this clone was seen once. The CDR3 consists of 11 residues. CDR1 DFQATT and CDR2 SNEGSKA come from the germline V gene (reference sequence). Trimming took off 7 bases at V and 3 bases at J, with 9 bases between the two ends. The sample was also reused in another study, on human thymus T cells. That investigation notes: Congenital heart defects were the reason for the corrective surgery that the donors, healthy Finnish infants, were having. The study used thymus tissue resected during corrective heart surgery. Use of V and J genes seemed skewed within the thymic and blood repertoires. Related reports documented highly overlapping thymic repertoires among unrelated individuals.

The V and J genes are TRBV20-1 and TRBJ1-1; the D is unclear. This clonotype originated in a girl less than two years old with a congenital heart defect. Sequencing used thymocytes. The CDR3 is CSVGRDTEAFF. The CDR3 bases are TGCAGTGTTGGTCGGGACACTGAAGCTTTCTTT.